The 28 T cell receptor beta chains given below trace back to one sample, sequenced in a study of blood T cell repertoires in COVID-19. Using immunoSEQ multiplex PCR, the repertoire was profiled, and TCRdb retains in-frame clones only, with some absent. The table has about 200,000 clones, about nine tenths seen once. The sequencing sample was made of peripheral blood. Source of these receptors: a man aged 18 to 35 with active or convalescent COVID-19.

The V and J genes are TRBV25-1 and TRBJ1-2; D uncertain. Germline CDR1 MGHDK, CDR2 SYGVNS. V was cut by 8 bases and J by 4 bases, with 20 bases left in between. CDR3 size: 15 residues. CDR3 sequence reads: CASRPAARSTYGYTF. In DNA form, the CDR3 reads TGTGCCAGCCGTCCAGCGGCACGGTCTACCTATGGCTACACCTTC.

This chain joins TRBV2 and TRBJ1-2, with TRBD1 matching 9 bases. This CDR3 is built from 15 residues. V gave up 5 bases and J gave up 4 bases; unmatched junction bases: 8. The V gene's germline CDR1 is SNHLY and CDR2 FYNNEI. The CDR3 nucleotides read TGTGCCAGCAGTTCATCCGGGACAGGGAGCTATGGCTACACCTTC. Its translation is CASSSSGTGSYGYTF.

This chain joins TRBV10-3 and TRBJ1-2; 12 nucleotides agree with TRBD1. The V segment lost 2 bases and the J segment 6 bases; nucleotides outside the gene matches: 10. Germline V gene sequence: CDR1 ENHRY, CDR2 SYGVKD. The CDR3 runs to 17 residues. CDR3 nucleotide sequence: TGTGCCATCAGTGAGGGTTTCGTGGGACAGGGGGCACATGGCTACACCTTC. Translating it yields CAISEGFVGQGAHGYTF.

CDR3 bases: TGCGCCAGCAGCCCTAGACAGGCAATTGGACCTTTATCTGGAAACACCATATATTTT. Translating it yields CASSPRQAIGPLSGNTIYF. The chain uses TRBV4-1 and TRBJ1-3; weak D call: TRBD1 (6 bases). The CDR3 extends over 19 amino acids. Germline CDR1 is MGHRA and CDR2 is YSYEKL. V lost 4 bases, J lost 1 base, and 23 bases lay in between.

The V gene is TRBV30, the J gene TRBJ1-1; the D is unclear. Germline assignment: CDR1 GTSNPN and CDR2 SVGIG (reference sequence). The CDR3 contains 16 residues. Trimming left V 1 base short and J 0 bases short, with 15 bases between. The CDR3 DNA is TGTGCCTGGAGTGAGCCAACCCATCTCATGAACACTGAAGCTTTCTTT. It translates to CAWSEPTHLMNTEAFF.

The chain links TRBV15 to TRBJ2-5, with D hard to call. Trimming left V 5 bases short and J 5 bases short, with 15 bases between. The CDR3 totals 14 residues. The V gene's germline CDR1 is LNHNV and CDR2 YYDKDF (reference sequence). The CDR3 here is CATSLELPRETQYF. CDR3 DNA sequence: TGTGCCACCAGCCTAGAACTCCCCCGGGAGACCCAGTACTTC.

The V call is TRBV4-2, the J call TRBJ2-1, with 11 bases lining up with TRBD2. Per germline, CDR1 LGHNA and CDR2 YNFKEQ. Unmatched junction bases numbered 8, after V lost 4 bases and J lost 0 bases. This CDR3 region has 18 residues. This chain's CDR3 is CASSPRTSGRTSYNEQFF. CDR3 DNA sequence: TGTGCCAGCAGCCCTCGGACTAGCGGGCGGACCTCCTACAATGAGCAGTTCTTC.

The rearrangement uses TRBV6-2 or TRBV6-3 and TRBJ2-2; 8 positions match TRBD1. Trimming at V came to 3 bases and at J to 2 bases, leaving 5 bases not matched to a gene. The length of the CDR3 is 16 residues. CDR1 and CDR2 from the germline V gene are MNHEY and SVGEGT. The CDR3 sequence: CASSYLGQGNTGELFF. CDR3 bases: TGTGCCAGCAGTTATCTTGGACAGGGCAACACCGGGGAGCTGTTTTTT.

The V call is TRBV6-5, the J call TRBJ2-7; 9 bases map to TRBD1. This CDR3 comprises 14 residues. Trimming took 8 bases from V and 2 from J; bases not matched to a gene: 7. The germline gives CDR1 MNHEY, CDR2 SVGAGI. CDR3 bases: TGTGCCAGCCGGGACAGGGAAGTCCCCTACGAGCAGTACTTC. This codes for CASRDREVPYEQYF.

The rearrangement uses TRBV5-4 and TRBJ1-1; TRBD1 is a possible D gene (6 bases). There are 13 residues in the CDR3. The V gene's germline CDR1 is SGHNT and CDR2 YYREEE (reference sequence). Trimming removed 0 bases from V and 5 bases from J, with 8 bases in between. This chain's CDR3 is CASSLGGRTEAFF. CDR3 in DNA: TGTGCCAGCAGCTTGGGGGGGCGGACTGAAGCTTTCTTT.

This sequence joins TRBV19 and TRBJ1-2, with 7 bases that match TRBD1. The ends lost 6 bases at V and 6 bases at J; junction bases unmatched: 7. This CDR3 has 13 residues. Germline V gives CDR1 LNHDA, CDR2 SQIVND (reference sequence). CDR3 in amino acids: CASRTDRVDGYTF. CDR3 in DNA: TGTGCCAGTAGAACCGACAGGGTCGATGGCTACACCTTC.

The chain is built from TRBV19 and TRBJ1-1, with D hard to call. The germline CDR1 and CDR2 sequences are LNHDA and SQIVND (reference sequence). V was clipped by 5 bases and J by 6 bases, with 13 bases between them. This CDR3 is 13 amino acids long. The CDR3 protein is CASSPSPRSEAFF. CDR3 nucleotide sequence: TGTGCCAGTAGTCCCAGCCCGCGGTCTGAAGCTTTCTTT.

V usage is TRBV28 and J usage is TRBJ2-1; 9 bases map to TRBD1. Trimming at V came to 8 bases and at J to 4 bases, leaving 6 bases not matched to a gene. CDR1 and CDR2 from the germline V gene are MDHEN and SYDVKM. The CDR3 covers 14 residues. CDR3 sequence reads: CASRPGQGYNEQFF. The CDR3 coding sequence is TGTGCCAGCCGTCCGGGACAGGGATACAATGAGCAGTTCTTC.

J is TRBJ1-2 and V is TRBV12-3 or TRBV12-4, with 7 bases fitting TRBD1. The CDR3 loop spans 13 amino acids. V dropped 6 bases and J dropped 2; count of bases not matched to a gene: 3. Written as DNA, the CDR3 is TGTGCCAGCAGGACAGGGACCAACTATGGCTACACCTTC. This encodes CASRTGTNYGYTF.

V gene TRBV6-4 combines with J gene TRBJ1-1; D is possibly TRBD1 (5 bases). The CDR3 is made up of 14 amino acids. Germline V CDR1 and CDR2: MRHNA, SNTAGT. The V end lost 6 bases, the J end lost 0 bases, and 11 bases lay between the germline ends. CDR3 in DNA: TGTGCCAGCAGACTCGACAGACTGAACACTGAAGCTTTCTTT. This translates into CASRLDRLNTEAFF.

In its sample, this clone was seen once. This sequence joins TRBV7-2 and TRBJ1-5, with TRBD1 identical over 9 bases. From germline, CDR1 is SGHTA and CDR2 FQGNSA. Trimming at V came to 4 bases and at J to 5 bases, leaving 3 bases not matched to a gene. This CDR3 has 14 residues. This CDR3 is CASSSRQGDQPQHF. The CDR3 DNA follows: TGTGCCAGCAGCTCACGACAGGGGGATCAGCCCCAGCATTTT.

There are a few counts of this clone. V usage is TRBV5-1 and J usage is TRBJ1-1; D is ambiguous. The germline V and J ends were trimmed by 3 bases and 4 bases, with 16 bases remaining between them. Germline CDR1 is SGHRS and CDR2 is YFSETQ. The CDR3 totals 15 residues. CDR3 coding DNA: TGCGCCAGCAGCTACCGAAGCGTAGGCAGCACTGAAGCTTTCTTT. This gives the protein CASSYRSVGSTEAFF.

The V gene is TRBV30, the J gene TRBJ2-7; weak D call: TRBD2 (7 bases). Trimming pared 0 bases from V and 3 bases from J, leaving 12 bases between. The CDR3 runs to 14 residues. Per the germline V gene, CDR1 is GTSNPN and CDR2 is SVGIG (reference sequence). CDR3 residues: CAWSVGGDRYEQYF. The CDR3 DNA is TGTGCCTGGAGTGTAGGGGGGGACCGCTACGAGCAGTACTTC. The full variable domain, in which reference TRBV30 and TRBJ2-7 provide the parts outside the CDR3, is SQTIHQWPATLVQPVGSPLSLECTVEGTSNPNLYWYRQAAGRGLQLLFYSVGIGQISSEVPQNLSASRPQDRQFILSSKKLLLSDSGFYLCAWSVGGDRYEQYFGPGTRLTVT.

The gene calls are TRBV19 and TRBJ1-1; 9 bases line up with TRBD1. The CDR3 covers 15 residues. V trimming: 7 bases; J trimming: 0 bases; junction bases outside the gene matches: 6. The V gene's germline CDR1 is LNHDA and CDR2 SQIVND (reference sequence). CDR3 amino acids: CASKLQGAVNTEAFF. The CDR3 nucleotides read TGTGCCAGTAAACTACAGGGGGCAGTGAACACTGAAGCTTTCTTT. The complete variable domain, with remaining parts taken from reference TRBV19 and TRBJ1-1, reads DGGITQSPKYLFRKEGQNVTLSCEQNLNHDAMYWYRQDPGQGLRLIYYSQIVNDFQKGDIAEGYSVSREKKESFPLTVTSAQKNPTAFYLCASKLQGAVNTEAFFGQGTRLTVV.

The CDR3 DNA is TGTGCCAGCAGCCAAATCGGTTGGACTAATGAAAAACTGTTTTTT. Translated, it gives CASSQIGWTNEKLFF. The gene calls are TRBV3-1 (or the pseudogene TRBV3-2) and TRBJ1-4; D unclear. V dropped 2 bases and J dropped 2 bases, with 9 bases sitting between them. The germline V gene has CDR1 LGHDT and CDR2 YNNKEL (reference sequence). The CDR3 spans 15 residues.

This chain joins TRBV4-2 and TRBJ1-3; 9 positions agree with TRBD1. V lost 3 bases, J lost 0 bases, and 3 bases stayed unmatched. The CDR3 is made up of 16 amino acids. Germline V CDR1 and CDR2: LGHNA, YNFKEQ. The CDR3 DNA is TGTGCCAGCAGCCAGCCGGGACAGGGCTCTGGAAACACCATATATTTT. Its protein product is CASSQPGQGSGNTIYF.

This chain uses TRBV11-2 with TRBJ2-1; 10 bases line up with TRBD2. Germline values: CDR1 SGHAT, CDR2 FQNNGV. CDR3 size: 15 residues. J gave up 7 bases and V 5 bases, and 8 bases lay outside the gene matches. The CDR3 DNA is TGTGCCAGCAGCGCTAGCGGGAGTATGTTAAATGAGCAGTTCTTC. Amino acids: CASSASGSMLNEQFF.

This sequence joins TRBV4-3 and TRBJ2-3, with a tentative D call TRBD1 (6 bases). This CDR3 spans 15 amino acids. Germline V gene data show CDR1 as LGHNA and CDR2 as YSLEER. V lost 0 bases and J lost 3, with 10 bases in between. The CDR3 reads CASSQEGRGTDTQYF. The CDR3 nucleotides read TGCGCCAGCAGCCAAGAGGGCAGGGGAACAGATACGCAGTATTTT.

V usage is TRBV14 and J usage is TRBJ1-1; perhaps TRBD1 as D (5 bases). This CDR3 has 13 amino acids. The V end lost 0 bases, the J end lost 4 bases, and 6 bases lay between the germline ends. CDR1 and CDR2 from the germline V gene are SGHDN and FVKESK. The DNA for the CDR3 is TGTGCCAGCAGCCAAGAAAGGGGCACTGAAGCTTTCTTT. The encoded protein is CASSQERGTEAFF.

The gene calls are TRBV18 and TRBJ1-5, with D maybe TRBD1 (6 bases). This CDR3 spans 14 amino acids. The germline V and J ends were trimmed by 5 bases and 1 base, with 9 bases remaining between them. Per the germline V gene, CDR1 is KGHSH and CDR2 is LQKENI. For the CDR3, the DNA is TGTGCCAGCTCAACAGGGAGAAGCAATCAGCCCCAGCATTTT. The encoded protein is CASSTGRSNQPQHF.

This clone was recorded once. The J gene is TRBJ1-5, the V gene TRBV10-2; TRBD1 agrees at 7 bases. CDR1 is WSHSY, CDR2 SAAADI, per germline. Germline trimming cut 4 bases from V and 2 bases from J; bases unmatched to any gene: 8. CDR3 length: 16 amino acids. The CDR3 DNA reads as TGCGCCAGCAGTGGGCGCCATGGACAGGGCAATCAGCCCCAGCATTTT. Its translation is CASSGRHGQGNQPQHF.

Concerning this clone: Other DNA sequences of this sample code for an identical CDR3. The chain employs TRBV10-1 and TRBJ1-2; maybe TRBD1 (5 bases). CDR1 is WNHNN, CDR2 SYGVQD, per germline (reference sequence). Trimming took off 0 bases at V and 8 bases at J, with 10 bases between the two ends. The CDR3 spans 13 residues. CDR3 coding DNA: TGCGCCAGCAGTGAGTCAAGGGGTTACGGCTACACCTTC. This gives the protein CASSESRGYGYTF.

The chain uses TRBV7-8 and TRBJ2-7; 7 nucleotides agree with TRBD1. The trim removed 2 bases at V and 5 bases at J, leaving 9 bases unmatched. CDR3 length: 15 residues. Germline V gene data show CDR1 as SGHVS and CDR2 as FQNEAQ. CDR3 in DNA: TGTGCCAGCAGCTTAATGACCGGGACAGATAACGAGCAGTACTTC. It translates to CASSLMTGTDNEQYF. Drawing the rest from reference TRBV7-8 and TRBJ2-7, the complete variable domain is GAGVSQSPRYKVAKRGQDVALRCDPISGHVSLFWYQQALGQGPEFLTYFQNEAQLDKSGLPSDRFFAERPEGSVSTLKIQRTQQEDSAVYLCASSLMTGTDNEQYFGPGTRLTVT.